The 24 T cell receptor beta chains in this list originate from one sample, sequenced in a study of blood T cell repertoires in COVID-19. Clones were read by immunoSEQ multiplex PCR, and TCRdb kept only the in-frame ones, dropping some. The sample lists roughly 130,000 clones; approximately 80% were seen once. Sequencing was done on a sample of peripheral blood. Receptor source: a man aged 65 to 79 with acute or convalescent COVID-19.

V and J are TRBV6-6 and TRBJ2-7; 9 bases fit TRBD1. Germline V gene lookup returns CDR1 MNHNY and CDR2 SVGAGI (reference sequence). Trimming at V came to 7 bases and at J to 5 bases, leaving 12 bases not matched to a gene. The CDR3 contains 15 residues. Here the CDR3 reads CASMGRQGVRDEQYF. CDR3 nucleotide sequence: TGTGCCAGCATGGGGCGACAGGGGGTTCGCGACGAGCAGTACTTC.

V and J are TRBV7-8 and TRBJ1-5; D unclear. Germline V CDR1 and CDR2: SGHVS, FQNEAQ. The V end was cut by 5 bases, the J end by 6 bases, with 14 bases between. CDR3 length equals 14 residues. The CDR3 nucleotides are TGTGCCAGCAGCGGCGGGGAGGGCGGTCAGCCCCAGCATTTT. It encodes CASSGGEGGQPQHF.

This chain uses TRBV6-5 with TRBJ1-5; the D is unclear. This CDR3 spans 14 amino acids. In germline, CDR1 is MNHEY, CDR2 SVGAGI. V was trimmed by 7 bases and J by 5 bases, leaving 15 bases between them. DNA for the CDR3: TGTGCCAGCAAGAGGGCCGGGAATGATCAGCCCCAGCATTTT. Translation: CASKRAGNDQPQHF.

This chain joins TRBV30 and TRBJ1-2; TRBD1 agrees at 9 bases. Unmatched junction bases numbered 5, after V lost 0 bases and J lost 3 bases. CDR1 is GTSNPN and CDR2 is SVGIG in the germline V gene (reference sequence). The CDR3 runs to 15 residues. Written as DNA, the CDR3 is TGTGCCTGGAGTGTATCGGGGACAGGGTACTATGGCTACACCTTC. It specifies CAWSVSGTGYYGYTF.

This clone was counted a single time. The genes are TRBV4-1 and TRBJ1-2; 7 bases align to TRBD1. The CDR3 covers 15 residues. Germline loops: CDR1 MGHRA, CDR2 YSYEKL. V lost 1 base to trimming and J lost 4 bases; unmatched junction nucleotides: 6. The CDR3 sequence is CASSQGEGAAYGYTF. For the CDR3, the DNA is TGCGCCAGCAGCCAAGGTGAGGGGGCCGCCTATGGCTACACCTTC.

The chain is built from TRBV28 and TRBJ1-5; tentatively, D is TRBD1 (6 bases). With 2 bases removed from V and 0 bases from J, the gap between germline ends came to 14 bases. This CDR3 is built from 17 residues. The germline V gene encodes CDR1 MDHEN and CDR2 SYDVKM. The CDR3 is CASSLGGAGYSNQPQHF. The CDR3 DNA is TGTGCCAGCAGTTTAGGGGGGGCAGGCTATAGCAATCAGCCCCAGCATTTT. Variable domain in full (rest from reference TRBV28 and TRBJ1-5): DVKVTQSSRYLVKRTGEKVFLECVQDMDHENMFWYRQDPGLGLRLIYFSYDVKMKEKGDIPEGYSVSREKKERFSLILESASTNQTSMYLCASSLGGAGYSNQPQHFGDGTRLSIL.

The chain links TRBV7-9 to TRBJ2-3, with D maybe TRBD1 (5 bases). The ends were cut back, 3 bases at V and 7 bases at J, with 20 bases in the middle. This CDR3 contains 16 residues. Germline CDR1 reads SEHNR; CDR2 reads FQNEAQ (reference sequence). CDR3 DNA sequence: TGTGCCAGCAGCTTTCCTCTTAGACAGTCAACGAATACGCAGTATTTT. Translated: CASSFPLRQSTNTQYF.

This clone was seen a few times. The chain links TRBV19 to TRBJ2-2; 7 positions match TRBD1. The J segment lost 1 base and the V segment lost 3 bases, leaving 2 bases of the junction unmatched. The CDR3 totals 15 residues. In germline, CDR1 is LNHDA, CDR2 SQIVND (reference sequence). CDR3 residues: CASSMGDRNTGELFF. The DNA for the CDR3 is TGTGCCAGTAGTATGGGGGACAGGAACACCGGGGAGCTGTTTTTT.

The rearrangement uses TRBV5-4 and TRBJ1-1, with D unclear. Per germline, CDR1 SGHNT and CDR2 YYREEE (reference sequence). V shed 2 bases and J shed 0 bases, with 14 bases lying between them. The CDR3 length is 16 residues. As DNA, the CDR3 is TGTGCCAGCAGCTTCTACGTGTCGGGATTGAACACTGAAGCTTTCTTT. Its protein product is CASSFYVSGLNTEAFF.

The rearrangement links TRBV4-1 to TRBJ2-5; tentative D call: TRBD2 (5 bases). The CDR3 consists of 16 residues. Germline V gene lookup returns CDR1 MGHRA and CDR2 YSYEKL. Trimming took 5 bases from V and 5 from J, leaving 21 bases between them. CDR3: CASSEGAQVVRETQYF. The CDR3, as DNA: TGCGCCAGCAGCGAGGGAGCTCAGGTGGTCCGGGAGACCCAGTACTTC.

The CDR3 DNA sequence: TGTGCCAGCAGCTTAAGCGGGGCCTACGAGCAGTACTTC. Translated: CASSLSGAYEQYF. The chain employs TRBV7-2 and TRBJ2-7, with 7 bases fitting TRBD2. Looked up from germline, CDR1 is SGHTA and CDR2 is FQGNSA. This CDR3 region has 13 residues. Unmatched junction bases numbered 0, after V lost 2 bases and J lost 2 bases.

CDR3 protein: CASSEGGTAYGYTF. The CDR3 nucleotides are TGTGCCAGCAGTGAAGGGGGCACGGCGTATGGCTACACCTTC. The chain couples TRBV6-1 to TRBJ1-2; possibly TRBD1 for D (5 bases). CDR3 length: 14 amino acids. Germline V gene data show CDR1 as MNHNS and CDR2 as SASEGT. Trimming took 1 base from V and 5 from J, leaving 11 bases between them.

The chain combines TRBV2 with TRBJ2-1, with 9 bases aligning to TRBD1. After removal of 7 bases from V and 9 bases from J, the junction contained 4 bases not matched to a gene. Germline-derived CDR1 and CDR2 are SNHLY and FYNNEI. CDR3 length: 12 residues. The CDR3 bases are TGTGCCAGCACCCCGGACAGGGGTGAGCAGTTCTTC. It encodes CASTPDRGEQFF.

The chain has TRBV12-3 or TRBV12-4 and TRBJ1-1; 7 bases match TRBD1. Losses at the gene ends were 2 bases for V and 8 bases for J; bases not matched to a gene: 5. CDR3 length equals 13 residues. This CDR3 is CASSLNGRGEAFF. Written as DNA, the CDR3 is TGTGCCAGCAGTTTAAACGGCAGGGGGGAAGCTTTCTTT.

This rearrangement joins TRBV10-1 to TRBJ2-1; 8 bases are shared with TRBD1. The CDR3 consists of 13 residues. V gave up 9 bases and J gave up 9 bases; unmatched junction bases: 10. In germline, CDR1 is WNHNN, CDR2 SYGVQD (reference sequence). The CDR3 sequence: CASRLDRGSEQFF. DNA of the CDR3: TGCGCCAGTCGTCTCGACAGGGGCAGTGAGCAGTTCTTC.

The chain uses TRBV27 and TRBJ1-2; D is perhaps TRBD1 (5 bases). The CDR3 loop spans 14 amino acids. CDR1 is MNHEY and CDR2 is SMNVEV in the germline V gene (reference sequence). V was trimmed by 6 bases and J by 4 bases, leaving 15 bases between them. In DNA, the CDR3 is TGTGCCAGCAGGGGGCGCACAGGTAGCTATGGCTACACCTTC. Protein sequence: CASRGRTGSYGYTF.

The genes are TRBV27 and TRBJ1-5; 7 bases align to TRBD1. V lost 3 bases, J lost 1 base, and 0 bases stayed unmatched. Per the germline V gene, CDR1 is MNHEY and CDR2 is SMNVEV (reference sequence). The CDR3 has 14 amino acids. CDR3 bases: TGTGCCAGCAGTTTGACAGGGAGCAATCAGCCCCAGCATTTT. It codes for CASSLTGSNQPQHF.

Many counts were recorded for this clone. The chain recombines TRBV6-2 or TRBV6-3 with TRBJ2-2, with 7 bases matching TRBD1. The V gene end was trimmed by 5 bases and the J gene end by 3 bases; junction bases not matched to a gene: 3. CDR1 and CDR2 from the germline V gene are MNHEY and SVGEGT. The CDR3 loop spans 14 amino acids. CDR3 residues: CASSPGTDTGELFF. CDR3 nucleotides: TGTGCCAGCAGTCCCGGGACAGACACCGGGGAGCTGTTTTTT.

The gene calls are TRBV10-3 and TRBJ2-1; 8 bases align to TRBD1. The V segment lost 5 bases and the J segment 2 bases; nucleotides outside the gene matches: 11. From germline, CDR1 is ENHRY and CDR2 SYGVKD. CDR3 length: 17 amino acids. Written as DNA, the CDR3 is TGTGCCATCAGTCCCGGTAGCGGACAGGGAACCTACAATGAGCAGTTCTTC. It yields the protein CAISPGSGQGTYNEQFF.

This clone was seen a single time. The chain employs TRBV7-6 and TRBJ2-1; D is unclear. The CDR3 runs 17 residues. V lost 5 bases to trimming and J lost 0 bases, with 17 bases between them. Germline V lookup: CDR1 SGHVS, CDR2 FNYEAQ. CDR3 region: CASSPLLAASSYNEQFF. In DNA form, the CDR3 reads TGTGCCAGCAGCCCTCTGCTTGCAGCGAGCTCCTACAATGAGCAGTTCTTC. Full variable domain (outside the CDR3, taken from reference TRBV7-6 and TRBJ2-1): GAGVSQSPRYKVTKRGQDVALRCDPISGHVSLYWYRQALGQGPEFLTYFNYEAQQDKSGLPNDRFSAERPEGSISTLTIQRTEQRDSAMYRCASSPLLAASSYNEQFFGPGTRLTVL.

This clone showed up just a few times. The DNA for the CDR3 is TGCGCCAGCAGCCAAGATCAAACGGGGGAAGCGGTGGGTGGCTACACCTTC. Translation: CASSQDQTGEAVGGYTF. The J gene is TRBJ1-2, the V gene TRBV4-1, with D possibly being TRBD1 (5 bases). The CDR3 extends over 17 amino acids. The V end lost 0 bases, the J end lost 7 bases, and 21 bases lay between the germline ends. In germline, CDR1 is MGHRA, CDR2 YSYEKL.

The chain links TRBV18 to TRBJ2-1; tentatively, D is TRBD1 (6 bases). The germline gives CDR1 KGHSH, CDR2 LQKENI. With 3 bases removed from V and 0 bases from J, the gap between germline ends came to 6 bases. This CDR3 contains 14 residues. The CDR3 protein is CASSPRGSYNEQFF. CDR3 DNA sequence: TGTGCCAGCTCACCCAGGGGCTCCTACAATGAGCAGTTCTTC. The whole variable domain, remainder taken from reference TRBV18 and TRBJ2-1, is NAGVMQNPRHLVRRRGQEARLRCSPMKGHSHVYWYRQLPEEGLKFMVYLQKENIIDESGMPKERFSAEFPKEGPSILRIQQVVRGDSAAYFCASSPRGSYNEQFFGPGTRLTVL.

The chain links TRBV15 to TRBJ2-7; 7 nucleotides align to TRBD1. With V trimmed by 6 bases and J by 3 bases, 5 bases remained unmatched. The germline V gene has CDR1 LNHNV and CDR2 YYDKDF (reference sequence). The CDR3 extends over 13 amino acids. The CDR3 DNA reads as TGTGCCACCAGGGGAACAGGGGTCTACGAGCAGTACTTC. Amino acids: CATRGTGVYEQYF.

The gene calls are TRBV5-5 and TRBJ2-1; tentative D call: TRBD2 (6 bases). With 4 bases removed from V and 6 bases from J, the gap between germline ends came to 11 bases. Germline-derived CDR1 and CDR2 are SGHKS and YYEKEE (reference sequence). This CDR3 contains 13 residues. The CDR3 region is CASSPPGVNEQFF. Written as DNA, the CDR3 is TGTGCCAGCAGCCCGCCGGGGGTCAATGAGCAGTTCTTC.